This is a list of T cell receptor beta chains from one sample in a study of blood T cells in healthy people across ages. TCRdb re-called the 5' RACE reads with MiXCR, one entry per CDR3 protein. The sample includes 780,000 or so distinct CDR3 sequences, 53% seen only once; the top ten take approximately 40%. The material sequenced was blood. The receptors were gathered from a man older than 75 in good health. The CDR3 runs from the conserved cysteine through the conserved F or W. A D gene is named only where the DNA matches it firmly. Size tells how often a clone was seen (once, few, many) or the class of an expanded clone, and some rows leave it out.

v_call	d_call	j_call	clone_size	cdr3_aa	cdr3_nt
TRBV6-5	.	TRBJ2-6	few	CASSYVWGSGANVLTF	TGTGCCAGCAGTTACGTTTGGGGAAGTGGGGCCAACGTCCTGACTTTC
TRBV3-1	.	TRBJ2-5	.	CASSQDPGRGETQYF	TGTGCCAGCAGCCAAGACCCTGGCAGGGGAGAGACCCAGTACTTC
TRBV10-3	.	TRBJ2-7	.	CAISDRRGEGETKYF	TGTGCCATCAGTGACAGGCGGGGAGAAGGAGAGACCAAGTACTTC
TRBV5-8	.	TRBJ2-7	.	CASSWALGQTSYEQYF	TGTGCCAGCAGCTGGGCGTTGGGGCAGACTTCCTACGAGCAGTACTTC
TRBV12-3/TRBV12-4	.	TRBJ1-5	.	CASSSEGQPQHF	TGTGCCAGCAGTTCGGAAGGTCAGCCCCAGCATTTT
TRBV28	.	TRBJ1-4	.	CASSPPDWNEKLFF	TGTGCCAGCAGTCCACCCGATTGGAATGAAAAACTGTTTTTT
TRBV7-2	.	TRBJ1-2	.	CACSLRVIYGYTF	TGTGCCTGCAGCTTACGTGTAATCTATGGCTACACCTTC
TRBV14	TRBD2	TRBJ2-3	once	CASSQDLAGATSTDTQYF	TGTGCCAGCAGCCAAGACCTAGCGGGAGCCACTAGCACAGATACGCAGTATTTT
TRBV12-3/TRBV12-4	TRBD1	TRBJ1-4	.	CASSPTGWNEKLFF	TGTGCCAGCAGCCCGACAGGGTGGAACGAAAAACTGTTTTTT
TRBV3-1	TRBD2	TRBJ2-5	.	CASSQEIGGEWEQYF	TGTGCCAGCAGCCAAGAAATTGGGGGGGAATGGGAGCAGTACTTC
TRBV28	.	TRBJ2-4	.	CASSPSRGPQYF	TGTGCCAGCAGCCCCTCAAGGGGCCCCCAGTACTTC
TRBV12-3/TRBV12-4	.	TRBJ2-5	.	CASTTSMIDEQYF	TGTGCCAGCACAACTAGTATGATCGATGAGCAGTACTTC
TRBV7-9	.	TRBJ2-7	.	CASSLVEGPAGEQYF	TGTGCCAGCAGCTTAGTGGAGGGGCCTGCGGGAGAGCAGTACTTC
TRBV21-1	.	TRBJ1-5	.	CASSKAGQDTTHSNQPQHF	TGTGCCAGCAGCAAAGCAGGACAGGACACCACCCATAGCAATCAGCCCCAGCATTTT
TRBV5-5	.	TRBJ2-7	.	CASSWVGFYEQYF	TGTGCCAGCAGCTGGGTCGGATTCTACGAGCAGTACTTC
TRBV15	.	TRBJ2-3	.	CATKGGVADTQYF	TGTGCCACTAAGGGGGGAGTTGCAGATACGCAGTATTTT